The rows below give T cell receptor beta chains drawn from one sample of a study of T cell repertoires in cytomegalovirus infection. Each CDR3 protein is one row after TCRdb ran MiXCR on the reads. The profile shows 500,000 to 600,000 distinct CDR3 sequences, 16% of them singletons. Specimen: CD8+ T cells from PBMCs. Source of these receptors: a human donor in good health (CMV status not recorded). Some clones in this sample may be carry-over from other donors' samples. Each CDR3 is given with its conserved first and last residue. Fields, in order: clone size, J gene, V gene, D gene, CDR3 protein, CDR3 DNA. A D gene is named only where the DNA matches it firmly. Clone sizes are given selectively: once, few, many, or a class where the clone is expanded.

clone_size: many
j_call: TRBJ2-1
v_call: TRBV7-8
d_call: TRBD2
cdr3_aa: CASSLGPGTSNNEQFF
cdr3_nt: TGTGCCAGCAGCTTAGGGCCTGGGACTAGTAACAATGAGCAGTTCTTC

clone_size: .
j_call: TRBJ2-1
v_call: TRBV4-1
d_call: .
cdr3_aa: CASSPLQVSYNEQFF
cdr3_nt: TGCGCCAGCAGCCCTTTACAGGTTTCCTACAATGAGCAGTTCTTC

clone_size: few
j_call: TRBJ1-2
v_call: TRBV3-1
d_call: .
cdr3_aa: CASSQSSRAYGYTF
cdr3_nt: TGTGCCAGCAGCCAGTCCTCTAGGGCCTATGGCTACACCTTC

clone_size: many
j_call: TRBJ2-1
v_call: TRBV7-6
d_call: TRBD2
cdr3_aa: CASSIRTSGVNEQFF
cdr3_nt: TGTGCCAGCAGCATACGGACTAGCGGGGTTAATGAGCAGTTCTTC

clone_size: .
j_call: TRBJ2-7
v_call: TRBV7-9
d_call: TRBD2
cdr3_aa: CASSSLQRGPRNYEQYF
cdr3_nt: TGTGCCAGCAGCTCCCTCCAGCGGGGACCCCGCAACTACGAGCAGTACTTC

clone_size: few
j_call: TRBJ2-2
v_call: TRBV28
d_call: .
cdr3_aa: CASSFGRQLFF
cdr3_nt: TGTGCCAGCAGTTTTGGCAGACAACTGTTTTTT

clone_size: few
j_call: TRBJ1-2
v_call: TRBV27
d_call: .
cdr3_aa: CASSSSGQMNYGYTF
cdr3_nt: .

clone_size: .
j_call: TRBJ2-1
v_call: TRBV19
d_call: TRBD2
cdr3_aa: CASSLLAGGAYNEQFF
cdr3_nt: TGTGCCAGTAGCCTACTAGCGGGGGGGGCCTACAATGAGCAGTTCTTC

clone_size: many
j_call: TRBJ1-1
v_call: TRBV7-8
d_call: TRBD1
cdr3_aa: CASSPDPGQLF
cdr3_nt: TGTGCCAGCAGCCCGGATCCGGGACAGCTCTTT

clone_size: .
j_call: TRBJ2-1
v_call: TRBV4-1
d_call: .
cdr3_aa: CSSSQPSRVGEQFF
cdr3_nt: TGCTCCAGCAGCCAGCCGTCCAGGGTAGGCGAGCAGTTCTTC

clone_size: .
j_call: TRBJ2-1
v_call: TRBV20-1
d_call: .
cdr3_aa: CSAREGGNEQFF
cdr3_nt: TGCAGTGCTAGAGAGGGTGGCAATGAGCAGTTCTTC

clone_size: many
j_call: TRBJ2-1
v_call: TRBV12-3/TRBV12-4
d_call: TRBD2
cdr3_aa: CASSQTSGVYNEQFF
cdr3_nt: TGTGCCAGCAGCCAGACTAGCGGGGTCTACAATGAGCAGTTCTTC

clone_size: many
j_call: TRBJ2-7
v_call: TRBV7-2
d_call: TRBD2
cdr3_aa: CASSWSGAGMEQYF
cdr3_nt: TGTGCCAGCAGCTGGAGCGGGGCCGGGATGGAGCAGTACTTC

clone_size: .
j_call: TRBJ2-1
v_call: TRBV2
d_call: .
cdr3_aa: CAIQLRRDEQFF
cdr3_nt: TGTGCCATCCAACTCCGCCGAGATGAGCAGTTCTTC

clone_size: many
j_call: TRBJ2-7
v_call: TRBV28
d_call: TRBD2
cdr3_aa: CASSLGWSGEIYEQYF
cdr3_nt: TGTGCCAGCAGTTTAGGCTGGAGCGGGGAAATCTACGAGCAGTACTTC

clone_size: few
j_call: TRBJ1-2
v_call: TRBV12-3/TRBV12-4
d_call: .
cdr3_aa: CASSSTHGGEEVGGYTF
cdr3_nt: TGTGCCAGCAGTTCGACTCATGGGGGGGAAGAAGTAGGTGGCTACACCTTC

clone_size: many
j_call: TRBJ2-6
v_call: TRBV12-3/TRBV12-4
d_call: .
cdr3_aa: CASRSGTGANVLTF
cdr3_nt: TGTGCCAGCAGATCTGGGACTGGGGCCAACGTCCTGACTTTC

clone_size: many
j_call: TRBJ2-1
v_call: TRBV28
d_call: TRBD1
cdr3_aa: CASRTDRGLFNNEQFF
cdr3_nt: TGTGCCAGCCGCACAGACAGGGGGTTGTTCAACAATGAGCAGTTCTTC

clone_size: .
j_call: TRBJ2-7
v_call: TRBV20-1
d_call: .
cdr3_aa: CSARTLDGYEQYF
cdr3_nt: TGCAGTGCTAGAACTTTGGACGGCTACGAGCAGTACTTC

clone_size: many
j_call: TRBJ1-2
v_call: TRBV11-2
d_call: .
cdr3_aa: CASSLAPATNYGYTF
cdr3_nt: TGTGCCAGCAGCTTAGCTCCTGCGACAAACTATGGCTACACCTTC

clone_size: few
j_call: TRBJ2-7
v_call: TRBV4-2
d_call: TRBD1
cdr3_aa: CASSHTGGKTYEQYF
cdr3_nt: TGTGCCAGCAGCCACACAGGGGGCAAAACCTACGAGCAGTACTTC

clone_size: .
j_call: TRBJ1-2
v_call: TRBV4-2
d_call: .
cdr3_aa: CASSQDTPRYTF
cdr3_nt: TGTGCCAGCAGCCAAGATACCCCCAGGTACACCTTC

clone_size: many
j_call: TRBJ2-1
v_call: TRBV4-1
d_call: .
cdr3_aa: CASSREKGEQFF
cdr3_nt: TGCGCCAGCAGCCGGGAGAAGGGTGAGCAGTTCTTC

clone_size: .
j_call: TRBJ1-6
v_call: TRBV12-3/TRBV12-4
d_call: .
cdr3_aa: CASSMSGVSYNSPLHF
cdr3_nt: TGTGCCAGCAGTATGTCAGGGGTATCCTATAATTCACCCCTCCACTTT

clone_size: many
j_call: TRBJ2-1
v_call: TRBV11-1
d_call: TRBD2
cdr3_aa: CASSLEGTSIGRAWGNEQFF
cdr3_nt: TGTGCCAGCAGCTTAGAGGGGACTAGCATCGGGAGGGCCTGGGGCAATGAGCAGTTCTTC

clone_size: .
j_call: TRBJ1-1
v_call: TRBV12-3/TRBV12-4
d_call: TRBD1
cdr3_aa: CANIVQGGEAFF
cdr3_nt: TGTGCCAACATCGTCCAGGGGGGTGAAGCTTTCTTT

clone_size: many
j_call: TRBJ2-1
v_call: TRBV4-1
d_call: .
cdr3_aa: CASSTHQDFSSYNEQFF
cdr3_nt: TGCGCCAGCAGCACTCATCAGGACTTCAGCTCCTACAATGAGCAGTTCTTC

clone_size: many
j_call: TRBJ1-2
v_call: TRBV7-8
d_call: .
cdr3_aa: CASSLAGQNYGYTF
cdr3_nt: TGTGCCAGCAGCTTAGCAGGTCAGAACTATGGCTACACCTTC

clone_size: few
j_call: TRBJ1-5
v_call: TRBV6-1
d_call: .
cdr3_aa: CASSITALAGDTQHF
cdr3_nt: TGTGCCAGCAGTATCACAGCCTTAGCGGGGGATACGCAGCATTTT

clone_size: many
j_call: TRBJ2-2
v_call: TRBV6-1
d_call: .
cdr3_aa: CASTSGAAGELFF
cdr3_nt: TGTGCCAGCACATCGGGGGCGGCCGGGGAGCTGTTTTTT

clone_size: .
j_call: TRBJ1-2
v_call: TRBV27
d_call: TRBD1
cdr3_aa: CASSPRTGMYNFGYTF
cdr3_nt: TGTGCCAGCAGTCCGAGGACAGGGATGTATAATTTTGGCTACACCTTC

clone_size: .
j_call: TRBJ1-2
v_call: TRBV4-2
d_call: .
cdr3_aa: CASSQDRRTNYGYTF
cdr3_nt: TGTGCCAGCAGCCAAGATAGGAGGACAAACTATGGCTACACCTTC

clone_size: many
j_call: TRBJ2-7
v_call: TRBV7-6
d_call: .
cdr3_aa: CASSLEGGTNYEQYF
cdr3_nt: TGTGCCAGCAGCTTAGAGGGGGGGACAAACTACGAGCAGTACTTC

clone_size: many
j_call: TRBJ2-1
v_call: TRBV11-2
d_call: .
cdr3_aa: CASSLGGPYNEQFF
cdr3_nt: TGTGCCAGCAGCTTAGGCGGGCCCTACAATGAGCAGTTCTTC

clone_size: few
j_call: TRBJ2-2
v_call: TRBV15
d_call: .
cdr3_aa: CATRGLGGELFF
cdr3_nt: TGTGCCACCAGGGGGCTGGGCGGGGAGCTGTTTTTT

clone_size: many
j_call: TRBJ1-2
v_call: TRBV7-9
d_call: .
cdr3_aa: CASSLGVGLDYGYTF
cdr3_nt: TGTGCCAGCAGCTTGGGGGTGGGGCTCGACTATGGCTACACCTTC

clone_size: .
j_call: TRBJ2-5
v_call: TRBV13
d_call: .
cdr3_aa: CASSPPGNRETQYF
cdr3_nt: TGTGCCAGCAGCCCCCCCGGAAACCGAGAGACCCAGTACTTC

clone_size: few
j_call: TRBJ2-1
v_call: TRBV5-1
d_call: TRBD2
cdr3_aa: CASSDPAGGENEQFF
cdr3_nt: TGCGCCAGCAGCGACCCAGCGGGGGGGGAAAATGAGCAGTTCTTC

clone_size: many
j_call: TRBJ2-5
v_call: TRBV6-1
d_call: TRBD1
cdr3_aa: CASTDRGPQETQYF
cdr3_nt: TGTGCCAGCACGGACAGGGGACCCCAAGAGACCCAGTACTTC

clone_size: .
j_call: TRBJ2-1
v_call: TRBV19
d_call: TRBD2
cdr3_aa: CASGWMAGDYNEQFF
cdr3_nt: TGTGCCAGCGGATGGATGGCGGGAGACTACAATGAGCAGTTCTTC

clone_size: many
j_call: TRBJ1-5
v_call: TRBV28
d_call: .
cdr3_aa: CASLDSTSNQPQHF
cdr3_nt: TGTGCCAGCCTGGACAGTACAAGCAATCAGCCCCAGCATTTT

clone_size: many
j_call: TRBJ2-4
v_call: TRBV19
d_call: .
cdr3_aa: CASSISLENIQYF
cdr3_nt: TGTGCCAGTAGTATAAGCCTTGAAAACATTCAGTACTTC

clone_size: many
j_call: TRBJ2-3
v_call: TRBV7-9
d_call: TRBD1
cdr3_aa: CASSLRGQGTDTQYF
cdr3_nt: TGTGCCAGCAGCCTCCGGGGACAGGGCACAGATACGCAGTATTTT

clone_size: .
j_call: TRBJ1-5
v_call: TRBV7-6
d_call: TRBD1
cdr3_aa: CASSFSAGRDSQPQHF
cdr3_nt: TGTGCTAGCAGCTTTTCCGCCGGCAGGGACAGTCAGCCCCAGCATTTT

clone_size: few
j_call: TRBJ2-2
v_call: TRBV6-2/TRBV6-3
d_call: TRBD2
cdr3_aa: CASSYAGGPGELFF
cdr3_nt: TGTGCCAGCAGTTACGCGGGGGGGCCCGGGGAGCTGTTTTTT

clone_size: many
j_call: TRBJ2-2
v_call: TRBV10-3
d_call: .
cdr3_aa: CAISEPSSPGELFF
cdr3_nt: TGTGCCATCAGTGAGCCTAGTTCCCCCGGGGAGCTGTTTTTT

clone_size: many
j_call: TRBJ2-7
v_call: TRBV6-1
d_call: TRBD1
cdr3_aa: CASSPTPQGATYEQYF
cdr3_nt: TGTGCCAGCAGCCCGACCCCCCAGGGGGCCACCTACGAGCAGTACTTC

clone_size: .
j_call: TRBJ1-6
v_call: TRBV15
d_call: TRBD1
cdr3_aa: CATSRGTGAASPLHF
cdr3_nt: TGTGCCACCAGCAGAGGTACAGGGGCGGCTTCACCCCTCCACTTT

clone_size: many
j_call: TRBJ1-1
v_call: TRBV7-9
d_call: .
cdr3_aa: CASSLGTGSDTEAFF
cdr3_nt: TGTGCCAGCAGCTTAGGAACAGGGTCGGACACTGAAGCTTTCTTT

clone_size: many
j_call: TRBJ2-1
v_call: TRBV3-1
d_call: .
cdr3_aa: CASSQGHTSNEQFF
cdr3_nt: TGTGCCAGCAGCCAAGGCCATACCTCCAATGAGCAGTTCTTC

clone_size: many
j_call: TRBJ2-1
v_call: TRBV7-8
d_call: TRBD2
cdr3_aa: CASSPRAGGFSYNEQFF
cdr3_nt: TGTGCCAGCAGCCCGAGGGCGGGGGGGTTCTCCTACAATGAGCAGTTCTTC

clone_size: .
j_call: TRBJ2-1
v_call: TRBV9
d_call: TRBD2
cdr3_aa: CASSDQRGGDVIHNEQFF
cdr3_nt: TGTGCCAGCAGCGATCAACGGGGGGGGGACGTGATACACAATGAGCAGTTCTTC

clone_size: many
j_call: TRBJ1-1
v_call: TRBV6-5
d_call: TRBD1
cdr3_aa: CASSYSVSGGLNTEAFF
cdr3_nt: TGTGCCAGCAGTTACTCGGTCTCAGGGGGGTTGAACACTGAAGCTTTCTTT

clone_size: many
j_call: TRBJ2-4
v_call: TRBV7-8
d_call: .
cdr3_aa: CASSPPGGRRNIQYF
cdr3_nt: TGTGCCAGCAGCCCCCCCGGGGGGCGACGGAACATTCAGTACTTC